Given below is one T cell receptor (beta chain) in context. Its antigen is not known. This entry belongs to a study of cytotoxic CD8 clonotypes in ibrutinib-treated CLL. Study-level points and caveats: On treatment, the uncommon public clonotypes contracted or remained stable. Pretreatment clonality was elevated relative to age-matched healthy donors and paralleled circulating CD8+ T-cell counts. Clonality went up at ibrutinib response and then declined back toward baseline at progression.

Investigators sought sequencing depths of between 1 in 200,000 and 1 in 1 million T cells. The repertoire was sequenced with immunoSEQ multiplex PCR; TCRdb's copy has only in-frame clones and lacks some. The sample lists 190,000 or so clones; about 72% were seen once. V lost 2 bases to trimming and J lost 0 bases, with 20 bases between them. This CDR3 contains 19 residues. Germline CDR1 and CDR2: SEHNR and FQNEAQ (reference sequence). V gene TRBV7-9 combines with J gene TRBJ1-3; perhaps TRBD1 as D (6 bases). The receptor comes from a human donor with chronic lymphocytic leukemia. This sample comprised PBMCs, obtained after 24 months of ibrutinib treatment. In nucleotides, the CDR3 is TGTGCCAGCAGCTTAACCCGGGACATTGAGGCAGCCTCTGGAAACACCATATATTTT. Residues: CASSLTRDIEAASGNTIYF.